A single sample gave rise to the 9 T cell receptor beta chains below, sequenced in a study of T cell responses to AZD1222 COVID-19 vaccine. Generated by immunoSEQ multiplex PCR, the TCRdb table keeps only in-frame clones and is missing some. The sample consists of 100,000 or so clones, about 88% of them appearing once. Sequencing was performed on peripheral blood, taken on day 0 of AZD1222 vaccination. The receptors derive from an adult in good health.

The V call is TRBV9, the J call TRBJ2-5; the D call may be TRBD1 or TRBD2 (5 bases each). V gave up 3 bases and J gave up 2 bases, with 17 bases separating them. The CDR3 is 16 amino acids. Germline values: CDR1 SGDLS, CDR2 YYNGEE. CDR3 sequence reads: CASSEGIASIQETQYF. Here the CDR3 DNA reads TGTGCCAGCAGCGAGGGGATAGCTAGCATACAAGAGACCCAGTACTTC. Filled out from reference TRBV9 and TRBJ2-5, the complete variable domain reads DSGVTQTPKHLITATGQRVTLRCSPRSGDLSVYWYQQSLDQGLQFLIQYYNGEERAKGNILERFSAQQFPDLHSELNLSSLELGDSALYFCASSEGIASIQETQYFGPGTRLLVL.

This clone was counted once. The rearrangement joins TRBV10-2 to TRBJ2-5; D unresolved. Germline CDR1 reads WSHSY; CDR2 reads SAAADI. V dropped 4 bases and J dropped 1 base, with 10 bases sitting between them. The CDR3 extends over 14 amino acids. The CDR3: CASSGTDTQETQYF. CDR3 nucleotide sequence: TGCGCCAGCAGTGGTACCGACACCCAAGAGACCCAGTACTTC.

This clone was detected only once. V usage is TRBV4-1 and J usage is TRBJ2-1; tentative D call: TRBD1 (5 bases). From germline, CDR1 is MGHRA and CDR2 YSYEKL. The germline V and J ends were trimmed by 1 base and 5 bases, with 15 bases remaining between them. This CDR3 is 16 amino acids long. DNA for the CDR3: TGCGCCAGCAGCCAAGTGTTTCAGGGTAAGGACAATGAGCAGTTCTTC. Its translation is CASSQVFQGKDNEQFF.

The chain has TRBV7-8 and TRBJ1-2; D not certain. The germline gives CDR1 SGHVS, CDR2 FQNEAQ. Trimming stripped 8 bases from V and 4 bases from J, with 11 bases between. CDR3 length: 12 amino acids. CDR3 region: CASGWEGYGYTF. CDR3 DNA sequence: TGTGCCAGCGGCTGGGAAGGCTATGGCTACACCTTC.

The chain combines TRBV11-3 with TRBJ2-1, with 9 bases lining up with TRBD2. J was trimmed by 0 bases and V by 3 bases; bases with no gene match: 9. The CDR3 extends over 18 amino acids. The germline CDR1 and CDR2 sequences are SGHNT and YENEEA. In DNA, the CDR3 is TGTGCCAGCAGCTTGGCAAGCGGGGGGAAGAGCTCCTACAATGAGCAGTTCTTC. Protein sequence: CASSLASGGKSSYNEQFF.

The V call is TRBV6-5, the J call TRBJ2-2; 7 nucleotides align to TRBD1. Trimming took 5 bases from V and 4 from J; bases not matched to a gene: 7. CDR1 is MNHEY and CDR2 is SVGAGI in the germline V gene. CDR3 length: 15 amino acids. The CDR3, as DNA: TGTGCCAGCAGTCGACAGGGTAGTGTCACCGGGGAGCTGTTTTTT. This encodes CASSRQGSVTGELFF.

The gene calls are TRBV6-5 and TRBJ2-7, with D unclear. This CDR3 has 12 residues. From germline, CDR1 is MNHEY and CDR2 SVGAGI. V lost 5 bases to trimming and J lost 4 bases, with 9 bases between them. The CDR3 loop reads CASSLKRYEQYF. The CDR3 DNA sequence: TGTGCCAGCAGTCTGAAACGGTACGAGCAGTACTTC.

The gene calls are TRBV4-2 and TRBJ1-2; 9 nucleotides align to TRBD1. V shed 4 bases, J shed 7 bases, and the junction held 7 bases outside the gene matches. The CDR3 extends over 14 amino acids. The V gene's germline CDR1 is LGHNA and CDR2 YNFKEQ. DNA of the CDR3: TGTGCCAGCAGCCTCGACCGGGACAGGGCTGGCTACACCTTC. Protein product: CASSLDRDRAGYTF.

This clone was picked up a small number of times. The V gene is TRBV7-9, the J gene TRBJ2-7; 7 bases line up with TRBD1. This CDR3 has 12 residues. Germline CDR1 SEHNR, CDR2 FQNEAQ (reference sequence). After removal of 5 bases from V and 5 bases from J, the junction contained 3 bases not matched to a gene. The CDR3 DNA reads as TGTGCCAGCAGCGGGACAGCTCACGAGCAGTACTTC. This sequence encodes CASSGTAHEQYF.